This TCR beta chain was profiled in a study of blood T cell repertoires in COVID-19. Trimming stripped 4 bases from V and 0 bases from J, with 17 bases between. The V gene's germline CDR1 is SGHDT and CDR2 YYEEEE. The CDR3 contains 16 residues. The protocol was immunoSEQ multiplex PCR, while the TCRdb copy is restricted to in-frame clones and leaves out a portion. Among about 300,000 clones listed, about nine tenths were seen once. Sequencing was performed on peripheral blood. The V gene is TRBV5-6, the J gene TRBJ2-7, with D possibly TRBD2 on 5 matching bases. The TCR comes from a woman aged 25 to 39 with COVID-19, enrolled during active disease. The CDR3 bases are TGTGCCAGCAGCCTCTCGGGCGGGCAACTCTCCTACGAGCAGTACTTC. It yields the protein CASSLSGGQLSYEQYF.